These T cell receptor beta chains were read from a single sample in a study of blood T cell repertoires in COVID-19. Clones were read by immunoSEQ multiplex PCR, and TCRdb kept only the in-frame ones, dropping some. This sample has about 89,000 clones, with 78% found just once. The sample taken for sequencing was peripheral blood. The source is a man between 65 and 85 years old with COVID-19, enrolled during active disease. The CDR3 runs from the conserved cysteine through the conserved F or W. A D gene is named only where the DNA matches it firmly. For some rows the clone size is stated as once, few or many, or as a class when expanded; others skip it.

size: NA; D: TRBD1; J: TRBJ1-1; V: TRBV19; CDR3: CASSRSGGITEAFF; DNA: TGTGCCAGTAGTCGGTCAGGGGGCATCACTGAAGCTTTCTTT
size: NA; D: TRBD1; J: TRBJ1-1; V: TRBV19; CDR3: CASSRGQGATEAFF; DNA: TGTGCCAGTAGCCGGGGACAGGGGGCAACTGAAGCTTTCTTT
size: NA; D: NA; J: TRBJ2-7; V: TRBV18; CDR3: CASSPPSGAYEQYF; DNA: TGTGCCAGCTCACCCCCCTCAGGGGCGTACGAGCAGTACTTC
size: NA; D: NA; J: TRBJ1-2; V: TRBV11-2; CDR3: CASSRGSAGVLYGYTF; DNA: TGTGCCAGCAGCCGGGGTTCGGCGGGAGTTTTATATGGCTACACCTTC
size: NA; D: NA; J: TRBJ1-1; V: TRBV6-5; CDR3: CASSYSNRENTEAFF; DNA: TGTGCCAGCAGTTACTCAAACAGGGAGAACACTGAAGCTTTCTTT
size: once; D: TRBD1; J: TRBJ1-6; V: TRBV6-5; CDR3: CASRATGGNSPLHF; DNA: TGTGCCAGCAGGGCCACAGGGGGTAATTCACCCCTCCACTTT
size: NA; D: TRBD1; J: TRBJ1-2; V: TRBV6-6; CDR3: CASSLPGQVHYGYTF; DNA: TGTGCCAGCAGCCTACCGGGACAGGTACACTATGGCTACACCTTC
size: few; D: NA; J: TRBJ1-6; V: TRBV6-5; CDR3: CASSQISYNSPLHF; DNA: TGTGCCAGCAGCCAGATTTCCTATAATTCACCCCTCCACTTT
size: NA; D: TRBD1; J: TRBJ1-1; V: TRBV6-5; CDR3: CASILEGTGAEAFF; DNA: TGTGCCAGCATCCTCGAGGGGACAGGGGCTGAAGCTTTCTTT
size: NA; D: NA; J: TRBJ1-3; V: TRBV7-2; CDR3: CASSLNRRNTIYF; DNA: TGTGCCAGCAGCTTAAACCGGAGGAACACCATATATTTT
size: NA; D: TRBD1; J: TRBJ1-5; V: TRBV19; CDR3: CASSPPGQVNQPQHF; DNA: TGTGCCAGTAGTCCTCCGGGACAGGTCAATCAGCCCCAGCATTTT
size: NA; D: TRBD1; J: TRBJ1-1; V: TRBV5-1; CDR3: CASSPRQGADTEAFF; DNA: TGCGCCAGCAGCCCGCGACAGGGGGCGGACACTGAAGCTTTCTTT
size: NA; D: NA; J: TRBJ2-6; V: TRBV6-1; CDR3: CASSEARQASDVLTF; DNA: TGTGCCAGCAGTGAAGCGCGGCAGGCTAGCGACGTCCTGACTTTC
size: NA; D: NA; J: TRBJ1-2; V: TRBV29-1; CDR3: CSVDRPGESRYGYTF; DNA: TGCAGCGTTGATCGTCCGGGGGAATCCCGCTATGGCTACACCTTC
size: NA; D: NA; J: TRBJ2-5; V: TRBV7-9; CDR3: CASSFYRDGETQYF; DNA: TGTGCCAGCAGCTTCTACAGGGACGGGGAGACCCAGTACTTC
size: NA; D: NA; J: TRBJ2-3; V: TRBV7-8; CDR3: CASSSLESGIISTDTQYF; DNA: TGTGCCAGCAGCTCCCTTGAGTCAGGGATTATAAGCACAGATACGCAGTATTTT
size: NA; D: NA; J: TRBJ1-2; V: TRBV18; CDR3: CASSPSGNGYTF; DNA: TGTGCCAGCTCACCTTCGGGGAACGGCTACACCTTC
size: NA; D: NA; J: TRBJ2-3; V: TRBV29-1; CDR3: CSVGGQGTVDTQYF; DNA: TGCAGCGTGGGGGGGCAGGGTACTGTAGATACGCAGTATTTT
size: NA; D: TRBD1; J: TRBJ2-5; V: TRBV3-1/TRBV3-2; CDR3: CASSLGTGGPETQYF; DNA: TGTGCCAGCAGCCTGGGGACAGGGGGCCCAGAGACCCAGTACTTC
size: NA; D: NA; J: TRBJ2-3; V: TRBV4-3; CDR3: CASSMTGGPAQYF; DNA: TGCGCCAGCAGCATGACAGGCGGTCCGGCGCAGTATTTT
size: NA; D: NA; J: TRBJ1-1; V: TRBV6-6; CDR3: CASRGLIAGGNTEAFF; DNA: TGTGCCAGCAGGGGACTCATCGCGGGGGGGAACACTGAAGCTTTCTTT
size: NA; D: NA; J: TRBJ2-3; V: TRBV6-5; CDR3: CASRPSSDTQYF; DNA: TGTGCCAGCAGGCCGAGCTCAGATACGCAGTATTTT
size: NA; D: TRBD1; J: TRBJ2-2; V: TRBV19; CDR3: CAVRLGRDRVTGSYSTGELFF; DNA: TGTGCCGTCCGATTAGGCCGGGACAGGGTTACTGGGAGCTACAGCACCGGGGAGCTGTTTTTT
size: once; D: NA; J: TRBJ2-1; V: TRBV11-2; CDR3: CASSISSYNEQFF; DNA: TGTGCCAGCAGCATCAGCTCCTACAATGAGCAGTTCTTC
size: few; D: NA; J: TRBJ1-1; V: TRBV21-1; CDR3: CASSSHNRGFGTEAFF; DNA: TGTGCCAGCAGCTCTCACAACAGGGGGTTCGGCACTGAAGCTTTCTTT
size: NA; D: NA; J: TRBJ1-3; V: TRBV15; CDR3: CATSRAAGNTIYF; DNA: TGTGCCACCAGCAGAGCAGCTGGAAACACCATATATTTT
size: NA; D: NA; J: TRBJ2-1; V: TRBV3-1/TRBV3-2; CDR3: CASSQDLVTDNEQFF; DNA: TGTGCCAGCAGCCAAGATCTTGTGACAGATAATGAGCAGTTCTTC
size: NA; D: NA; J: TRBJ2-7; V: TRBV5-1; CDR3: CASSWQVQDEQYF; DNA: TGCGCCAGCAGCTGGCAGGTTCAAGACGAGCAGTACTTC
size: NA; D: NA; J: TRBJ2-3; V: TRBV14; CDR3: CASSQWRAEVTDTQYF; DNA: TGTGCCAGCAGCCAATGGAGAGCGGAGGTCACAGATACGCAGTATTTT
size: many; D: NA; J: TRBJ2-7; V: TRBV30; CDR3: CAWSDGDSGYEQYF; DNA: TGTGCCTGGAGCGACGGGGACAGCGGGTACGAGCAGTACTTC
size: NA; D: NA; J: TRBJ1-1; V: TRBV18; CDR3: CASSPPSAGPNTEAFF; DNA: TGTGCCAGCTCACCACCGTCGGCAGGGCCGAACACTGAAGCTTTCTTT
size: NA; D: NA; J: TRBJ1-2; V: TRBV5-1; CDR3: CASSLELGYYEGYTF; DNA: TGCGCCAGCAGCTTGGAGTTAGGTTACTATGAGGGCTACACCTTC
size: NA; D: NA; J: TRBJ2-2; V: TRBV6-5; CDR3: CASRSRGNTGELFF; DNA: TGTGCCAGCAGATCTCGGGGAAACACCGGGGAGCTGTTTTTT
size: NA; D: NA; J: TRBJ1-1; V: TRBV4-3; CDR3: CASSQDVQYPNTEAFF; DNA: TGCGCCAGCAGCCAAGATGTACAGTACCCCAACACTGAAGCTTTCTTT
size: NA; D: TRBD1; J: TRBJ2-2; V: TRBV5-1; CDR3: CASSLEVGQGGTGELFF; DNA: TGCGCCAGCAGCTTGGAAGTCGGACAGGGTGGAACCGGGGAGCTGTTTTTT
size: NA; D: TRBD2; J: TRBJ2-1; V: TRBV4-1; CDR3: CASSQDTSGRRYNEQFF; DNA: TGCGCCAGCAGCCAGGATACTAGCGGGAGGAGATACAATGAGCAGTTCTTC
size: NA; D: NA; J: TRBJ2-7; V: TRBV6-2/TRBV6-3; CDR3: CASSYPTMRPGSYEQYF; DNA: TGTGCCAGCAGTTACCCCACGATGCGGCCTGGTTCCTACGAGCAGTACTTC
size: NA; D: NA; J: TRBJ2-7; V: TRBV11-2; CDR3: CASSFGQGFRHEQYF; DNA: TGTGCCAGCAGCTTCGGGCAGGGGTTCCGCCACGAGCAGTACTTC
size: NA; D: TRBD1; J: TRBJ1-2; V: TRBV5-8; CDR3: CASSSRTGRPEGYTF; DNA: TGTGCCAGCAGCTCCCGGACAGGGCGTCCGGAGGGCTACACCTTC
size: NA; D: NA; J: TRBJ1-5; V: TRBV6-1; CDR3: CASSDGSRQGPQHF; DNA: TGTGCCAGCAGTGACGGGTCTCGGCAGGGGCCCCAGCATTTT
size: once; D: TRBD1; J: TRBJ2-4; V: TRBV7-3; CDR3: CASSPGQGMDQYF; DNA: TGTGCCAGCAGCCCGGGACAGGGGATGGATCAGTACTTC
size: NA; D: NA; J: TRBJ1-6; V: TRBV5-1; CDR3: CASSNQGKVSSPLHF; DNA: TGCGCCAGCAGCAATCAGGGGAAGGTTAGCTCACCCCTCCACTTT
size: NA; D: TRBD2; J: TRBJ2-5; V: TRBV7-2; CDR3: CASSLGLAGRQETQYF; DNA: TGTGCCAGCAGCTTAGGGCTAGCGGGGCGCCAAGAGACCCAGTACTTC
size: few; D: NA; J: TRBJ2-7; V: TRBV19; CDR3: CASSINRDGSYEQYF; DNA: TGTGCCAGTAGTATAAACCGGGACGGGAGCTACGAGCAGTACTTC
size: NA; D: NA; J: TRBJ1-5; V: TRBV7-2; CDR3: CASSPQGPVGPQHF; DNA: TGTGCCAGCAGCCCTCAGGGGCCGGTCGGGCCCCAGCATTTT
size: NA; D: TRBD1; J: TRBJ2-5; V: TRBV14; CDR3: CASSPRTGAGETQYF; DNA: TGTGCCAGCAGCCCGCGGACAGGCGCTGGAGAGACCCAGTACTTC
size: once; D: TRBD1; J: TRBJ1-1; V: TRBV2; CDR3: CASQTGGAAEAFF; DNA: TGTGCCAGCCAGACAGGGGGCGCGGCTGAAGCTTTCTTT
size: NA; D: TRBD1; J: TRBJ1-1; V: TRBV20-1; CDR3: CSAREGAEPFF; DNA: TGCAGTGCCCGTGAGGGGGCAGAACCTTTCTTT
size: NA; D: NA; J: TRBJ2-3; V: TRBV7-3; CDR3: CASSPGLSTDTQYF; DNA: TGTGCCAGCAGCCCGGGACTTTCCACAGATACGCAGTATTTT
size: NA; D: NA; J: TRBJ1-4; V: TRBV5-5; CDR3: CASSLAGIKLFF; DNA: TGTGCCAGCAGCTTGGCCGGGATAAAACTGTTTTTT
size: NA; D: TRBD1; J: TRBJ2-5; V: TRBV14; CDR3: CASSQEAPGQGWETQYF; DNA: TGTGCCAGCAGCCAAGAGGCCCCAGGACAGGGTTGGGAGACCCAGTACTTC
size: many; D: TRBD1; J: TRBJ1-1; V: TRBV10-3; CDR3: CAITPAGTGRFTEAFF; DNA: TGTGCCATCACTCCCGCAGGGACAGGGAGATTCACTGAAGCTTTCTTT
size: NA; D: NA; J: TRBJ1-4; V: TRBV14; CDR3: CASKRGNNEKLFF; DNA: TGTGCCAGCAAAAGGGGGAATAATGAAAAACTGTTTTTT
size: NA; D: NA; J: TRBJ2-7; V: TRBV5-4; CDR3: CASSLRTSRYEQYF; DNA: TGTGCCAGCAGCTTAAGGACATCCCGTTACGAGCAGTACTTC
size: NA; D: TRBD1; J: TRBJ1-2; V: TRBV13; CDR3: CASSLVEGARYGYTF; DNA: TGTGCCAGCAGCTTAGTTGAGGGGGCGCGGTATGGCTACACCTTC